The 17 T cell receptor beta chains reported below all come from one sample, sequenced in a study of shared clonotypes between healthy human individuals. Assay: immunoSEQ multiplex PCR; the TCRdb copy retains only in-frame clones and omits some. This table has approximately 2,000,000 clones, 85% to 95% appearing once. The sample consisted of naive CD4+ T cells from PBMCs. Subset of the sample: CD45RA+ positively selected. These receptors all stem from a man aged 18 to 30 in good health. Some clones in this sample may be carry-over from other donors' samples.

This clone was recorded only once. This sequence joins TRBV5-6 and TRBJ1-1; D gene unclear. Germline V gives CDR1 SGHDT, CDR2 YYEEEE. The CDR3 spans 13 residues. With 4 bases removed from V and 1 base from J, the gap between germline ends came to 8 bases. The CDR3 region has the DNA TGTGCCAGCAGCAAAAGACAGAACACTGAAGCTTTCTTT. Protein sequence: CASSKRQNTEAFF.

This rearrangement joins TRBV27 to TRBJ1-3; the match to TRBD1 covers 9 bases. Germline lookup yields CDR1 MNHEY and CDR2 SMNVEV (reference sequence). This CDR3 contains 15 residues. V dropped 6 bases and J dropped 3; count of bases not matched to a gene: 6. The DNA for the CDR3 is TGTGCCAGCAGAAGAACAGGGGGCAGTGGAAACACCATATATTTT. Protein product: CASRRTGGSGNTIYF.

V is TRBV7-2 and J is TRBJ1-2; D is uncertain. The CDR3 is 14 amino acids. Per the germline V gene, CDR1 is SGHTA and CDR2 is FQGNSA. The V gene lost 0 bases and the J gene lost 2 bases, with 7 bases spanning the gap. CDR3 bases: TGTGCCAGCAGCTTAGCCGACGGAAACTATGGCTACACCTTC. It translates to CASSLADGNYGYTF.

This clone was seen just once. The J gene is TRBJ1-3, the V gene TRBV7-2, with D tentatively TRBD1 (6 bases). Germline CDR1 SGHTA, CDR2 FQGNSA. V was trimmed by 1 base and J by 4 bases, leaving 17 bases between them. The CDR3 has 17 residues. The CDR3 DNA reads TGTGCCAGCAGCTTAGGGCCCGGGGGCGCGGGCGGAAACACCATATATTTT. This codes for CASSLGPGGAGGNTIYF.

This sequence joins TRBV5-1 and TRBJ2-1; D ambiguous. V lost 0 bases and J lost 15, with 16 bases in between. The germline V gene has CDR1 SGHRS and CDR2 YFSETQ. There are 13 residues in the CDR3. The CDR3 sequence is CASSLDLVDSAFF. In nucleotides, the CDR3 is TGCGCCAGCAGCTTGGATTTGGTTGACTCGGCGTTCTTC.

The gene calls are TRBV27 and TRBJ2-3; D not resolved. V was trimmed by 1 base and J by 2 bases, leaving 10 bases between them. This CDR3 region has 15 residues. Looked up from germline, CDR1 is MNHEY and CDR2 is SMNVEV (reference sequence). CDR3 in amino acids: CASSLYRSYTDTQYF. The CDR3 nucleotides are TGTGCCAGCAGTTTATACAGATCTTACACAGATACGCAGTATTTT.

V is TRBV7-2 and J is TRBJ1-1; TRBD1 matches 7 bases. The length of the CDR3 is 14 residues. CDR1 and CDR2 (germline): SGHTA, FQGNSA. J was trimmed by 3 bases and V by 5 bases; bases with no gene match: 6. In nucleotides, the CDR3 is TGTGCCAGCAGCCTACAGGGGCAGTACACTGAAGCTTTCTTT. This gives the protein CASSLQGQYTEAFF.

The rearrangement links TRBV2 to TRBJ2-7; no definite D call. This CDR3 is 12 amino acids long. Deletions cut 6 bases from V and 0 bases from J, with 6 bases between. Germline assignment: CDR1 SNHLY and CDR2 FYNNEI. The DNA for the CDR3 is TGTGCCAGCAGACAGAACTCCTACGAGCAGTACTTC. This encodes CASRQNSYEQYF.

The DNA for the CDR3 is TGTGCCAGCATCAGGACCGGGGAGCTGTTTTTT. This gives the protein CASIRTGELFF. This chain connects TRBV7-9 to TRBJ2-2; D remains ambiguous. V was shortened by 7 bases and J by 5 bases, with 5 bases between the two germline ends. Per the germline V gene, CDR1 is SEHNR and CDR2 is FQNEAQ (reference sequence). This CDR3 is 11 amino acids long.

This clone was found once. The chain joins TRBV7-8 to TRBJ2-2, with 7 positions matching TRBD2. This CDR3 is built from 21 residues. Germline loops: CDR1 SGHVS, CDR2 FQNEAQ. The J segment lost 3 bases and the V segment lost 1 base, leaving 20 bases of the junction unmatched. The CDR3 bases are TGTGCCAGCAGCTTAGTTGGCGTCAGCTCGTTTGGCGCGGGAGACACCGGGGAGCTGTTTTTT. Its translation: CASSLVGVSSFGAGDTGELFF.

This rearrangement joins TRBV7-9 to TRBJ2-1; the D gene is possibly TRBD2 (6 bases). Germline CDR1 is SEHNR and CDR2 is FQNEAQ (reference sequence). Trimming shortened V by 2 bases and J by 0 bases, and 8 bases separated the two germline ends. The CDR3 spans 15 residues. CDR3 sequence (DNA): TGTGCCAGCAGCTTACCGGGGGTCTCCTACAATGAGCAGTTCTTC. Translated: CASSLPGVSYNEQFF. Filled out from reference TRBV7-9 and TRBJ2-1, the complete variable domain reads DTGVSQNPRHKITKRGQNVTFRCDPISEHNRLYWYRQTLGQGPEFLTYFQNEAQLEKSRLLSDRFSAERPKGSFSTLEIQRTEQGDSAMYLCASSLPGVSYNEQFFGPGTRLTVL.

The gene calls are TRBV2 and TRBJ2-6; 10 positions agree with TRBD1. Germline V gene sequence: CDR1 SNHLY, CDR2 FYNNEI. The CDR3 loop spans 21 amino acids. Unmatched junction bases numbered 20, after V lost 7 bases and J lost 2 bases. CDR3 sequence (DNA): TGTGCCAGCATAACCAGTGCTGGGGGGACAGGGGCTCGTCCTGGGGCCAACGTCCTGACTTTC. Its protein is CASITSAGGTGARPGANVLTF.

This chain links TRBV19 with TRBJ2-3, with a possible D match to TRBD2 (6 bases). V was cut by 11 bases and J by 2 bases, with 14 bases left in between. This CDR3 has 13 amino acids. Germline-derived CDR1 and CDR2 are LNHDA and SQIVND (reference sequence). Written as DNA, the CDR3 is TGTGCCTCCGTGGGGAGGAACACAGATACGCAGTATTTT. Its translation: CASVGRNTDTQYF.

The genes are TRBV7-2 and TRBJ2-1; 7 nucleotides agree with TRBD2. V trimming: 5 bases; J trimming: 2 bases; junction bases outside the gene matches: 3. The germline CDR1 and CDR2 sequences are SGHTA and FQGNSA. This CDR3 is 14 amino acids long. This CDR3 is CASSRGGAYNEQFF. CDR3 bases: TGTGCCAGCAGCAGGGGAGGGGCCTACAATGAGCAGTTCTTC.

This sequence joins TRBV6-1 and TRBJ1-1, with TRBD1 matching 8 bases. Per the germline V gene, CDR1 is MNHNS and CDR2 is SASEGT. V gave up 7 bases and J gave up 5 bases; unmatched junction bases: 6. This CDR3 is 13 amino acids long. The CDR3 here is CASNLDRVTEAFF. The CDR3 region has the DNA TGTGCCAGCAACCTGGACAGGGTAACTGAAGCTTTCTTT.

V gene TRBV2 combines with J gene TRBJ1-5, with 8 bases lining up with TRBD1. CDR1 and CDR2 (germline): SNHLY, FYNNEI. The CDR3 sequence is 14 residues long. V gave up 4 bases and J gave up 6 bases; unmatched junction bases: 5. The CDR3 DNA reads TGTGCCAGCAGTGTGGACAGGGTGGTTCAGCCCCAGCATTTT. The encoded protein is CASSVDRVVQPQHF.

This chain joins TRBV6-4 and TRBJ1-6; D remains unclear. CDR1 is MRHNA, CDR2 SNTAGT, per germline. There are 16 residues in the CDR3. V lost 6 bases and J 1 base, leaving 13 bases between the germline ends. This CDR3 reads CASRLQSTSYNSPLHF. In nucleotides, the CDR3 is TGTGCCAGCAGACTGCAATCTACTTCCTATAATTCACCCCTCCACTTT.